This T cell receptor (beta chain) was captured by sequencing in a study of cytomegalovirus exposure and HLA in healthy donors. A multiplex PCR was run with 60 Vbeta primers and 13 Jbeta primers. The method was immunoSEQ multiplex PCR; TCRdb's version includes in-frame clones alone and lacks a portion of them. In the table there are about 140,000 clones, 73% of which are singletons. Overall study results and limits: In a later analysis, TCR beta V- and J-gene trimming was associated with a missense DCLRE1C variant. Confirmation in vitro established that three CMV-associated chains were specific for CMV antigens. A list of 150 to 200 TCR beta chains associated with cytomegalovirus was given.

Germline V lookup: CDR1 SGHDT, CDR2 YYEEEE. Deletions cut 0 bases from V and 1 base from J, with 4 bases between. The CDR3 is made up of 13 amino acids. This clone was picked up a small number of times. Its antigen is as yet unknown. The sequencing sample was made of PBMCs. This clonotype was obtained from a woman aged 40 to 49 in good health and CMV-seronegative. This chain links TRBV5-6 with TRBJ1-1; D is unresolved. CDR3 DNA sequence: TGTGCCAGCAGCTTGGGCAGGAACACTGAAGCTTTCTTT. It codes for CASSLGRNTEAFF. Drawing the rest from reference TRBV5-6 and TRBJ1-1, the complete variable domain is DAGVTQSPTHLIKTRGQQVTLRCSPKSGHDTVSWYQQALGQGPQFIFQYYEEEERQRGNFPDRFSGHQFPNYSSELNVNALLLGDSALYLCASSLGRNTEAFFGQGTRLTVV.